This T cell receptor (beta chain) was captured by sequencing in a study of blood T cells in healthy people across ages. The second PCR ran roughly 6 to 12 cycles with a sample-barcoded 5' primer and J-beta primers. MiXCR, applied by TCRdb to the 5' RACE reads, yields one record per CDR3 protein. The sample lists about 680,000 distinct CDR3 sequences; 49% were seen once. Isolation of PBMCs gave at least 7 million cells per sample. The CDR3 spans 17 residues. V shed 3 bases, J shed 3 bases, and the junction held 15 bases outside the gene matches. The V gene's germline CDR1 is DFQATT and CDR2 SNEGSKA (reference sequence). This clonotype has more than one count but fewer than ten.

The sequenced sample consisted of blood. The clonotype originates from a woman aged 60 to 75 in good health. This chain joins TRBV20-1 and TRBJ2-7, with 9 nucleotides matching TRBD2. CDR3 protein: CSASPLGGSSGNYEQYF. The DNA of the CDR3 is TGCAGTGCTAGTCCATTGGGGGGATCTAGCGGGAACTACGAGCAGTACTTC.